The clone carrying this T cell receptor (beta chain) was counted between two and nine times. Unique molecular identifiers were used to barcode this TCRbeta library. TCRdb reprocessed the PCR reads via MiXCR and lists one record per CDR3 protein. The sample lists hundreds of thousands of distinct CDR3 sequences, 13% occurring once. The sample belongs to a study of T-cell reconstitution after alpha-beta-depleted transplantation in children. Unmatched junction bases numbered 8, after V lost 6 bases and J lost 0 bases. The CDR3 is 16 residues long. Germline V gene sequence: CDR1 MNHEY, CDR2 SVGEGT. This rearrangement joins TRBV6-2 or TRBV6-3 to TRBJ2-7; TRBD1 aligns across 10 bases. The receptor's source is a human donor who donated a stem cell graft to a child with Fanconi anemia. Sequences were derived from PBMCs, sampled from the stem cell graft. CDR3 region: CASSSRGTGDSYEQYF. Here the CDR3 DNA reads TGTGCCAGCAGCTCAAGGGGGACAGGGGACTCCTACGAGCAGTACTTC.